The source of this T cell receptor beta chain is a study of PD-1 blockade in classical Hodgkin lymphoma. Study-wide points: Newly diagnosed patients were reported to start with lower TCR diversity than healthy donors. With CD4+ cells, TCR diversity rose significantly by C4D1, but not with CD8+ cells.

All trial patients relapsed after autologous stem cell transplantation. Complete response, partial response or progressive disease were the best responses. The CDR3 is 14 amino acids. CDR1 SGHAT and CDR2 FQNNGV come from the germline V gene. V dropped 1 base and J dropped 3 bases, with 10 bases sitting between them. The assay was immunoSEQ multiplex PCR, and TCRdb's table has in-frame clones only and misses some. Of some 95,000 clones in the sample, approximately 89% were seen once. About this clone itself: No antigen is known for it.

The sequence was obtained from a human donor with classical Hodgkin lymphoma. This rearrangement joins TRBV11-2 to TRBJ2-7; no clear D gene. The sample in question was peripheral blood mononuclear cells (PBMCs), obtained before the second cycle of nivolumab. The CDR3 loop reads CASSLGPVDYEQYF. The DNA for the CDR3 is TGTGCCAGCAGCTTAGGGCCAGTGGACTACGAGCAGTACTTC.